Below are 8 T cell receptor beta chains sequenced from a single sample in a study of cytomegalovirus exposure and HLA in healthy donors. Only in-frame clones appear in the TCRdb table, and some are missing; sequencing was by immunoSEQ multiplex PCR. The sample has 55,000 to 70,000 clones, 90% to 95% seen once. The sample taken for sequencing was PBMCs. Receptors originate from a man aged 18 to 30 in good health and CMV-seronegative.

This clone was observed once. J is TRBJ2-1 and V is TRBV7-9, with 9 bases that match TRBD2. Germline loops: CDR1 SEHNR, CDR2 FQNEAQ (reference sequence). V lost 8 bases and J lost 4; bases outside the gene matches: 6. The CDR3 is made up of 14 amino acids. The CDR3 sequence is CASCLTSGYNEQFF. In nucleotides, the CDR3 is TGTGCCAGCTGCCTGACTAGCGGATACAATGAGCAGTTCTTC.

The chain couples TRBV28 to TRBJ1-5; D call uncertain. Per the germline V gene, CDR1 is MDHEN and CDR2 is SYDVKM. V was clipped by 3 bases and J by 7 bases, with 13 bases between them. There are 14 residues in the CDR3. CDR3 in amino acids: CASSFYNGGQPQHF. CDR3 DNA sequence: TGTGCCAGCAGTTTCTACAATGGCGGCCAGCCCCAGCATTTT.

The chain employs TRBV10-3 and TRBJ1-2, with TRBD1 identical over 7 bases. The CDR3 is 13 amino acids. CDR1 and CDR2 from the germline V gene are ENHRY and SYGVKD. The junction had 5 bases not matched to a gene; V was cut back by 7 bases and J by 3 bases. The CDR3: CAINDQGDYGYTF. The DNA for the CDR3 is TGTGCCATCAATGACCAGGGGGACTATGGCTACACCTTC.

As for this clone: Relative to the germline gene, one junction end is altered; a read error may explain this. CDR3 region: CATSREAGRQDF. The CDR3 DNA reads TGTGCCACCAGCAGAGAGGCAGGGCGCCAGGATTTT. The V gene is TRBV15, the J gene TRBJ2-3, with D perhaps TRBD1 (5 bases). Germline V gene data show CDR1 as LNHNV and CDR2 as YYDKDF (reference sequence). There are 12 residues in the CDR3.

The CDR3 sequence is CASSLTGSGANVLTF. The DNA for the CDR3 is TGCGCCAGCAGCTTAACAGGGTCCGGGGCCAACGTCCTGACTTTC. The gene calls are TRBV5-1 and TRBJ2-6, with a possible D match to TRBD1 (6 bases). V was shortened by 2 bases and J by 4 bases, with 10 bases between the two germline ends. This CDR3 is built from 15 residues. Per germline, CDR1 SGHRS and CDR2 YFSETQ.

CDR3 region: CASSSRGGTEAFF. In DNA form, the CDR3 reads TGTGCCAGCAGTTCCCGCGGGGGCACTGAAGCTTTCTTT. V usage is TRBV6-5 and J usage is TRBJ1-1; tentatively, D is TRBD1 (5 bases). CDR1 is MNHEY and CDR2 is SVGAGI in the germline V gene. The CDR3 contains 13 residues. Between the trimmed V and J ends, which lost 4 bases and 4 bases, there was a span of 10 bases.

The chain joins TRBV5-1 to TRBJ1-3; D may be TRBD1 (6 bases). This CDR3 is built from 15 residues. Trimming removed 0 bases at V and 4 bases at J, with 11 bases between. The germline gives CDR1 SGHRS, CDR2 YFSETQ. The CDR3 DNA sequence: TGCGCCAGCAGCTTGGGGACAGATCGGGGAAACACCATATATTTT. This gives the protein CASSLGTDRGNTIYF.

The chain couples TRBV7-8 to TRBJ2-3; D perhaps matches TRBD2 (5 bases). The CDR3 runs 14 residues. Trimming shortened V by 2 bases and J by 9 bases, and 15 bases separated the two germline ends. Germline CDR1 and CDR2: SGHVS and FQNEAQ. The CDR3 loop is CASSLWGEGLTQYF. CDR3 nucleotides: TGTGCCAGCAGCTTATGGGGAGAAGGGTTAACGCAGTATTTT. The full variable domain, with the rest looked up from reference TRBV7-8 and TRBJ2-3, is GAGVSQSPRYKVAKRGQDVALRCDPISGHVSLFWYQQALGQGPEFLTYFQNEAQLDKSGLPSDRFFAERPEGSVSTLKIQRTQQEDSAVYLCASSLWGEGLTQYFGPGTRLTVL.